The 15 T cell receptor beta chains given below trace back to one sample, sequenced in a study of blood T cell repertoires in COVID-19 (dated by TCRdb to about 2020). The library relied on the immunoSEQ multiplex PCR assay. TCRdb provides this immuneACCESS table in a form limited to in-frame rearrangements. Some clones are lacking; in checked studies, under half of them reflect an unresolved V gene, and why the rest are absent is not known. The sample table shows tens of thousands of clones, and about 80% are seen once. The ten largest clones take up 25% to 30% of the sample. Sequences were obtained from peripheral blood. The receptors were sampled from a human donor in a cohort sampled during active COVID-19.

This clone came up a few times. In the same sample, other DNA sequences code for this CDR3. This rearrangement joins TRBV10-3 to TRBJ2-5; no reliable D call. CDR1 and CDR2 (germline): ENHRY, SYGVKD. Deletions cut 0 bases from V and 5 bases from J, with 10 bases between. CDR3 size: 14 residues. In DNA, the CDR3 is TGTGCCATCAGTGAGTCTAACAGTAAGGAGACCCAGTACTTC. It yields the protein CAISESNSKETQYF.

The chain combines TRBV11-2 with TRBJ2-7, with D tentatively TRBD2 (5 bases). The germline V gene encodes CDR1 SGHAT and CDR2 FQNNGV. V shed 3 bases and J shed 0 bases, with 9 bases lying between them. The CDR3 covers 14 residues. CDR3 protein: CASSFGVSSYEQYF. The CDR3 DNA is TGTGCCAGCAGCTTCGGGGTTAGCTCCTACGAGCAGTACTTC.

The genes are TRBV7-2 and TRBJ2-7; 10 positions match TRBD1. This CDR3 has 15 residues. V lost 5 bases to trimming and J lost 4 bases; unmatched junction nucleotides: 8. Germline V gene lookup returns CDR1 SGHTA and CDR2 FQGNSA. As DNA, the CDR3 is TGTGCCAGCAGCCAATGGGACAGGGGAATATACGAGCAGTACTTC. Encoded protein: CASSQWDRGIYEQYF.

The chain links TRBV6-5 to TRBJ1-3, with TRBD1 as a possible D gene (5 bases). The CDR3 contains 14 residues. Germline CDR1 and CDR2: MNHEY and SVGAGI. V lost 2 bases to trimming and J lost 0 bases, with 5 bases between them. CDR3: CASSYRGSGNTIYF. The CDR3 nucleotides read TGTGCCAGCAGTTACAGGGGCTCTGGAAACACCATATATTTT.

CDR3 nucleotide sequence: TGTGCCAGCAGCCTGCAACCGGGACAGGGGGGAACCGAGCAGTACTTC. It specifies CASSLQPGQGGTEQYF. The chain carries TRBV7-2 and TRBJ2-7; 11 bases are shared with TRBD1. J was trimmed by 6 bases and V by 5 bases; bases with no gene match: 12. The CDR3 consists of 16 residues. The germline V gene has CDR1 SGHTA and CDR2 FQGNSA.

The chain uses TRBV13 and TRBJ1-3, with D possibly TRBD1 on 6 matching bases. CDR1 is PRHDT, CDR2 FYEKMQ, per germline (reference sequence). The CDR3 is 15 residues long. The V gene lost 5 bases and the J gene lost 2 bases, with 13 bases spanning the gap. The CDR3 is CASSLQGRAGNTIYF. CDR3 bases: TGTGCCAGCAGCCTACAGGGTAGGGCTGGAAACACCATATATTTT.

This rearrangement joins TRBV18 to TRBJ2-2; D not certain. Germline V CDR1 and CDR2: KGHSH, LQKENI. The CDR3 runs 12 residues. The V end was cut by 3 bases, the J end by 6 bases, with 5 bases between. CDR3 region: CASSPQAGELFF. CDR3 DNA sequence: TGTGCCAGCTCACCCCAGGCCGGGGAGCTGTTTTTT.

V usage is TRBV6-1 and J usage is TRBJ1-2; TRBD1 aligns across 9 bases. The germline gives CDR1 MNHNS, CDR2 SASEGT. This CDR3 has 15 residues. Unmatched junction bases numbered 10, after V lost 3 bases and J lost 8 bases. The CDR3 loop is CASSEGQGRPIGYTF. The CDR3, as DNA: TGTGCCAGCAGTGAGGGACAGGGCCGCCCTATCGGCTACACCTTC.

The V call is TRBV18, the J call TRBJ2-3; 11 bases match TRBD1. Germline V gene data show CDR1 as KGHSH and CDR2 as LQKENI. The CDR3 is 15 residues long. Losses at the gene ends were 2 bases for V and 5 bases for J; bases not matched to a gene: 3. This CDR3 reads CASSPGQGAGDTQYF. The CDR3 region has the DNA TGTGCCAGCTCACCAGGACAGGGGGCGGGAGATACGCAGTATTTT.

The J gene is TRBJ2-1, the V gene TRBV3-1 (or the pseudogene TRBV3-2), with D perhaps TRBD1 (6 bases). The ends were cut back, 3 bases at V and 5 bases at J, with 11 bases in the middle. From germline, CDR1 is LGHDT and CDR2 YNNKEL (reference sequence). The CDR3 covers 14 residues. This CDR3 is CASSHGQRHNEQFF. DNA for the CDR3: TGTGCCAGCAGCCATGGACAGAGACACAATGAGCAGTTCTTC.

The chain links TRBV5-1 to TRBJ2-6, with D uncertain. The CDR3 runs to 16 residues. Deletions cut 3 bases from V and 0 bases from J, with 10 bases between. Germline CDR1 SGHRS, CDR2 YFSETQ. CDR3 loop: CASSSTGYSGANVLTF. The CDR3 nucleotides read TGCGCCAGCAGCTCGACCGGGTACTCTGGGGCCAACGTCCTGACTTTC.

V gene TRBV9 combines with J gene TRBJ2-5, with 9 bases aligning to TRBD2. The CDR3 extends over 17 amino acids. The V gene's germline CDR1 is SGDLS and CDR2 YYNGEE. Trimming at V came to 6 bases and at J to 2 bases, leaving 14 bases not matched to a gene. DNA of the CDR3: TGTGCCAGCACCCCTGGGGGGCTAGCGGGACCGCAAGAGACCCAGTACTTC. Encoded protein: CASTPGGLAGPQETQYF.

This rearrangement joins TRBV6-1 to TRBJ1-4; TRBD1 matches at 7 bases. CDR1 is MNHNS and CDR2 is SASEGT in the germline V gene. The ends lost 2 bases at V and 6 bases at J; junction bases unmatched: 6. CDR3 length: 15 residues. This chain's CDR3 is CASSEMSGTDEKLFF. The CDR3, as DNA: TGTGCCAGCAGTGAAATGAGTGGGACAGATGAAAAACTGTTTTTT.

The chain carries TRBV20-1 and TRBJ2-4, with 8 bases identical to TRBD1. V trimming: 3 bases; J trimming: 0 bases; junction bases outside the gene matches: 4. CDR3 length: 15 residues. Germline V CDR1 and CDR2: DFQATT, SNEGSKA (reference sequence). The CDR3 DNA reads as TGCAGTGCTAGTGGACAGGGTCTAGCCAAAAACATTCAGTACTTC. It encodes CSASGQGLAKNIQYF.

The chain uses TRBV27 and TRBJ2-1; 10 bases agree with TRBD1. V lost 4 bases to trimming and J lost 3 bases; unmatched junction nucleotides: 9. CDR3 length equals 17 residues. Germline CDR1 is MNHEY and CDR2 is SMNVEV (reference sequence). The CDR3 DNA is TGTGCCAGCAGTTCGCGAGTCGGGACAGGGGACTACAATGAGCAGTTCTTC. Residues: CASSSRVGTGDYNEQFF.